This T cell receptor beta chain was captured by sequencing in a study of siplizumab effects on memory and regulatory T cells. TCRdb's copy holds only in-frame clones and misses some; the assay was immunoSEQ multiplex PCR. The sample consists of 70,000 to 95,000 clones, 85% to 90% of them appearing once. Sequencing was performed on CD4+ T cells sorted from blood. This TCR derives from a human donor in good health.

CDR3 coding DNA: TGTGCCAGCAGCCATTTGGTTGAGAGGAAGGGGAGCCTCTATGGCTACACCTTC. It translates to CASSHLVERKGSLYGYTF. The V gene is TRBV7-8, the J gene TRBJ1-2, with D possibly being TRBD1 (5 bases). CDR1 and CDR2 from the germline V gene are SGHVS and FQNEAQ. Trimming removed 5 bases from V and 4 bases from J, with 26 bases in between. There are 18 residues in the CDR3.